Described below is a single T cell receptor beta chain sequence and its context. This sample stems from a study of response to subunit inactivated influenza vaccine. The V and J ends lost 4 bases and 6 bases, in that order; junction bases with no gene match: 9. The germline V gene encodes CDR1 KGHDR and CDR2 SFDVKD. The CDR3 has 16 amino acids. TCRdb re-called the RT-PCR reads with MiXCR, one entry per CDR3 protein. The data show roughly 700,000 distinct CDR3 sequences, around 13% seen once. The sample consisted of PBMCs from blood, taken approximately 15 days before vaccination. The chain combines TRBV24-1 with TRBJ1-5, with TRBD1 matching over 9 bases. This receptor was identified in a man aged 50-60 years who received an inactivated influenza vaccine. This CDR3 reads CATSDPRTGDGQPQHF. DNA for the CDR3: TGTGCCACCAGTGACCCACGGACAGGGGACGGTCAGCCCCAGCATTTT.